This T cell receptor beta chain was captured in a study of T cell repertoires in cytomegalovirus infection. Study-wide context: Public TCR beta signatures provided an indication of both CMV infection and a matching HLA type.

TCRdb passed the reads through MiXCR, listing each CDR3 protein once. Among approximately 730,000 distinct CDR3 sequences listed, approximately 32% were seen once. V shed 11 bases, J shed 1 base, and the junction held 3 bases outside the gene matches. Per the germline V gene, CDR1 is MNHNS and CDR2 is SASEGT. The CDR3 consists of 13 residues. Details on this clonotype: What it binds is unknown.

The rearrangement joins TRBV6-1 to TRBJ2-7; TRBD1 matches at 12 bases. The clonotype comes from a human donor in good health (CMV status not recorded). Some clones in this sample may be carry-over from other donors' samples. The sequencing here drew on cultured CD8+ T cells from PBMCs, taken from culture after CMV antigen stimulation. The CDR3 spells CAEGQGASYEQYF. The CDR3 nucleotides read TGTGCCGAGGGACAGGGGGCTTCCTACGAGCAGTACTTC.